Below, one TCR beta chain is given with its context. This sample was included in a study of blood T cell repertoires in COVID-19. Whole-study context: Samples representing acute and convalescent COVID-19 were sourced from the United States, Italy and Spain. T cells, B-cell-depleted T cells, or PBMCs supplied cDNA or gDNA.

Measured with immunoSEQ multiplex PCR; TCRdb has only the in-frame clones, and not every one. The profile covers fewer than 200,000 clones, with approximately 86% appearing a single time and 2.7% taken by the ten largest. This CDR3 comprises 15 residues. V was clipped by 4 bases and J by 6 bases; unmatched bases: 6. The germline gives CDR1 SGHTA, CDR2 FQGNSA. This sequence originates from a man aged 35-49 years with active or convalescent COVID-19. This chain joins TRBV7-2 and TRBJ1-5; TRBD1 matches 10 bases. The sample taken for sequencing was peripheral blood. CDR3 DNA sequence: TGTGCCAGCAGCTCGACAGGGGGCGCAGGTCAGCCCCAGCATTTT. This gives the protein CASSSTGGAGQPQHF.